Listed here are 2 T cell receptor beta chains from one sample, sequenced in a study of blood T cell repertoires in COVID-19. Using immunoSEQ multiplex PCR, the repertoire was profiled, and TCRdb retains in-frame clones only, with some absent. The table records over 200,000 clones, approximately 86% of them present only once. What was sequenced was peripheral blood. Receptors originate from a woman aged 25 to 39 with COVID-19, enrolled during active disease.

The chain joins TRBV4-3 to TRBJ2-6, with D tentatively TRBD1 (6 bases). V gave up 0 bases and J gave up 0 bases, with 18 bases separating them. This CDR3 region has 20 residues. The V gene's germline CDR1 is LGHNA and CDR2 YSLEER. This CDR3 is CASSQDGDGTPFSGANVLTF. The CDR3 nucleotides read TGCGCCAGCAGCCAAGACGGAGACGGGACACCATTCTCTGGGGCCAACGTCCTGACTTTC.

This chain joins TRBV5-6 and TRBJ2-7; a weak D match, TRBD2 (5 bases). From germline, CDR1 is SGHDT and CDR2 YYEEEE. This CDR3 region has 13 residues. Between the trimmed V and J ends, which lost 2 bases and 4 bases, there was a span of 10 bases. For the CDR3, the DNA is TGTGCCAGCAGCTTTCTTCCGGGGTACGAGCAGTACTTC. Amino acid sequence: CASSFLPGYEQYF. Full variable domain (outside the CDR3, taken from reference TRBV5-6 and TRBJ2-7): DAGVTQSPTHLIKTRGQQVTLRCSPKSGHDTVSWYQQALGQGPQFIFQYYEEEERQRGNFPDRFSGHQFPNYSSELNVNALLLGDSALYLCASSFLPGYEQYFGPGTRLTVT.